This T cell receptor (beta chain) was sequenced during a study of CD8 T cells in Susac syndrome. Negative isolation was used for CD8+ and CD4+ T cells, and FACS enrichment was applied to TEMRA cells. An input of roughly 0.45 to 1 ug of RNA was subjected to reverse transcription using random hexamers. The amplification used immunoSEQ multiplex PCR on TCR beta CDR3; it spanned 54 Vbeta and 13 Jbeta. Via MiXCR, TCRdb re-called the immunoSEQ multiplex PCR reads, giving one row per CDR3 protein. The table includes about 300,000 distinct CDR3 sequences, about 82% detected once. Germline V gene sequence: CDR1 MNHEY, CDR2 SVGEGT. The V gene end was trimmed by 2 bases and the J gene end by 5 bases; junction bases not matched to a gene: 10. The CDR3 extends over 16 amino acids.

The TCR comes from a human donor with multiple sclerosis. The sample consisted of CD8+ T cells from PBMCs. This rearrangement joins TRBV6-2 or TRBV6-3 to TRBJ1-2, with TRBD1 matching 8 bases. DNA for the CDR3: TGTGCCAGCAGTTACCCGTTGGACAGGGCATCGTATGGCTACACCTTC. This translates into CASSYPLDRASYGYTF.